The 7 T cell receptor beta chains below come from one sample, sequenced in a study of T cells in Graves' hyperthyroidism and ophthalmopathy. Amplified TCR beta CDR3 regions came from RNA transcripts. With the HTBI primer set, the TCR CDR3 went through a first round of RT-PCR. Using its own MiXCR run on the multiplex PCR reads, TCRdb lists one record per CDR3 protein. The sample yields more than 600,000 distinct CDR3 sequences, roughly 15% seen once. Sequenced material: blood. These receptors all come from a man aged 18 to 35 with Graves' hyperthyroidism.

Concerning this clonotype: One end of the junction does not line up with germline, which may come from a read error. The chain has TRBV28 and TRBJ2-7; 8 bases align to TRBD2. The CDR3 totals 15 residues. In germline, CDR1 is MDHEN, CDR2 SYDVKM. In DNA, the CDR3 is TGTACCAGCAGTTTATCTGGCGGGAGGCTCTACGAGCAGTACTTC. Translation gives CTSSLSGGRLYEQYF. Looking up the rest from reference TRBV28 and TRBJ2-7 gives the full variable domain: DVKVTQSSRYLVKRTGEKVFLECVQDMDHENMFWYRQDPGLGLRLIYFSYDVKMKEKGDIPEGYSVSREKKERFSLILESASTNQTSMYLCTSSLSGGRLYEQYFGPGTRLTVT.

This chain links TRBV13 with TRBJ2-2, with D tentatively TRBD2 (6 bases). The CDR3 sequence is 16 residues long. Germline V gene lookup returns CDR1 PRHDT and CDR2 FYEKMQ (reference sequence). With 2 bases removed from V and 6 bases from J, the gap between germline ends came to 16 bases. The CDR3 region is CASSLPGVLGPGELFF. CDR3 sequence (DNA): TGTGCCAGCAGCTTACCGGGGGTCCTCGGACCCGGGGAGCTGTTTTTT.

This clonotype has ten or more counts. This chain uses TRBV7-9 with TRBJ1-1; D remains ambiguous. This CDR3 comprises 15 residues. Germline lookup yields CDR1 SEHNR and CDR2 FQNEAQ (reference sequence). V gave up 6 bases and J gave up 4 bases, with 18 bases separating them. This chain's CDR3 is CASSPTGLFSTEAFF. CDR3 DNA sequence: TGTGCCAGCAGTCCTACTGGACTGTTTAGCACTGAAGCTTTCTTT.

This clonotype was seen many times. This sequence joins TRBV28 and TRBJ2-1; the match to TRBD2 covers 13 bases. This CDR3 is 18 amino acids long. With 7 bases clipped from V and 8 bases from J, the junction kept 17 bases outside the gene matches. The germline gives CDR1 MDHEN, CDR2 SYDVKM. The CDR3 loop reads CASIPSGGGLAGSHEQFF. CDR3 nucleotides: TGTGCCAGCATCCCGTCGGGGGGGGGACTAGCGGGATCCCATGAGCAGTTCTTC.

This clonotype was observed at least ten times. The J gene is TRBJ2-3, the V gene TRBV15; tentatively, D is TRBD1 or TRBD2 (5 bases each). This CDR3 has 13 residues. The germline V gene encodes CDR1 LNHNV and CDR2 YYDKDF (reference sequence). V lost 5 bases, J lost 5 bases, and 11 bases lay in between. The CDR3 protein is CATSPRDEDTQYF. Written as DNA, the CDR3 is TGTGCCACCAGCCCCCGGGACGAAGATACGCAGTATTTT.

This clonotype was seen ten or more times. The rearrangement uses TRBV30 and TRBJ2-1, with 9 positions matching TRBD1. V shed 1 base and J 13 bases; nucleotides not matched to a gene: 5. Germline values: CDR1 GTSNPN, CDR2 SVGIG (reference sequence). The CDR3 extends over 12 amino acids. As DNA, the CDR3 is TGTGCCTGGAGTGGCCGGGACAGGGAACAGTTCTTC. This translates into CAWSGRDREQFF.

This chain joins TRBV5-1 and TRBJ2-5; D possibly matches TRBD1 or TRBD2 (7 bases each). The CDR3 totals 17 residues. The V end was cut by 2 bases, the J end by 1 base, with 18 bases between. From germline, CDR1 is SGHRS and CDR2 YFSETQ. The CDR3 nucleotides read TGCGCCAGCAGCTTAGGTTCAGCAGGGGGGGGCCAAGAGACCCAGTACTTC. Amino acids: CASSLGSAGGGQETQYF.